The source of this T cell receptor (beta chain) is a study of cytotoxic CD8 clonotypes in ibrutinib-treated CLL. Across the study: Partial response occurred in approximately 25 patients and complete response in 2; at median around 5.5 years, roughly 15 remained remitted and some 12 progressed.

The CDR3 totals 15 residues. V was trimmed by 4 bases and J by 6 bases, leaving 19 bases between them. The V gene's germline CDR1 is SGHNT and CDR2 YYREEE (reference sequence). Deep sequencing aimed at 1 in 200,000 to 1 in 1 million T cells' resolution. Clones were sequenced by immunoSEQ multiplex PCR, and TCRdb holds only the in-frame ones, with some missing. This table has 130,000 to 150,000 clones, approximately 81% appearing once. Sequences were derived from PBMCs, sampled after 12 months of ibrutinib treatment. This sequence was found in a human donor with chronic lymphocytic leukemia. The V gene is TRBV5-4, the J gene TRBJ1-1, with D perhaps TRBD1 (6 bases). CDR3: CASSPGGGRGSEAFF. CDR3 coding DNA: TGTGCCAGCAGCCCCGGAGGGGGGCGCGGATCTGAAGCTTTCTTT.